The 10 T cell receptor beta chains below were found in one sample sequenced in a study of cytomegalovirus exposure and HLA in healthy donors (dated by TCRdb to 2016 to 2017). Library preparation used the immunoSEQ multiplex PCR assay. For the multiplex PCR, a mixture combining 60 forward primers for TCR Vbeta segments and 13 reverse primers for TCR Jbeta segments was used. In TCRdb, the immuneACCESS table is reduced to in-frame sequences with V and J assigned. These tables do not hold every clone; where another copy was compared, an unresolved V gene accounts for under half, and the others remain unexplained. The sample profile shows approximately 180,000 clones; around 80% of them were found once. The top ten clonotypes cover around 5% of the sample. The sample consisted of PBMCs. The receptors derive from a man in his late teens or twenties in good health and CMV-seronegative.

The V call is TRBV5-6, the J call TRBJ2-1; TRBD2 matches 11 bases. The V gene end was trimmed by 4 bases and the J gene end by 4 bases; junction bases not matched to a gene: 10. This CDR3 is 17 amino acids long. In germline, CDR1 is SGHDT, CDR2 YYEEEE. In DNA form, the CDR3 reads TGTGCCAGCAGCCTAAGGACTAGCGGGTGGGTTTACAATGAGCAGTTCTTC. Amino acid sequence: CASSLRTSGWVYNEQFF.

This clone was seen just once. This rearrangement joins TRBV9 to TRBJ1-2, with D perhaps TRBD1 (6 bases). CDR3 length equals 16 residues. The V gene's germline CDR1 is SGDLS and CDR2 YYNGEE. V dropped 4 bases and J dropped 7 bases, with 23 bases sitting between them. This CDR3 reads CASSSSSRTVGPGYTF. The CDR3 DNA is TGTGCCAGCAGCTCATCAAGTAGGACAGTAGGTCCTGGCTACACCTTC.

The rearrangement joins TRBV19 to TRBJ1-4; a possible D gene is TRBD1 (6 bases). Trimming pared 4 bases from V and 5 bases from J, leaving 14 bases between. Germline V lookup: CDR1 LNHDA, CDR2 SQIVND (reference sequence). The CDR3 runs 15 residues. In DNA form, the CDR3 reads TGTGCCAGTAGTAACGCCGGACAGAGGAATGAAAAACTGTTTTTT. Residues: CASSNAGQRNEKLFF. The variable domain in full, with the rest retrieved from reference TRBV19 and TRBJ1-4, is DGGITQSPKYLFRKEGQNVTLSCEQNLNHDAMYWYRQDPGQGLRLIYYSQIVNDFQKGDIAEGYSVSREKKESFPLTVTSAQKNPTAFYLCASSNAGQRNEKLFFGSGTQLSVL.

The rearrangement joins TRBV28 to TRBJ2-7; 9 bases fit TRBD1. Germline lookup yields CDR1 MDHEN and CDR2 SYDVKM. V lost 2 bases, J lost 3 bases, and 2 bases stayed unmatched. This CDR3 has 14 amino acids. CDR3 sequence: CASSLVDRGYEQYF. In nucleotides, the CDR3 is TGTGCCAGCAGTTTAGTGGACAGGGGCTACGAGCAGTACTTC.

The CDR3 protein is CASSESQDSHEAFF. CDR3 DNA sequence: TGTGCCAGCAGTGAATCCCAGGACAGCCACGAAGCTTTCTTT. The V gene is TRBV6-1, the J gene TRBJ1-1, with D maybe TRBD1 (6 bases). CDR1 is MNHNS and CDR2 is SASEGT in the germline V gene. V was cut by 2 bases and J by 8 bases, with 15 bases left in between. There are 14 residues in the CDR3.

The sample holds one count of this clone. The chain is built from TRBV27 and TRBJ2-5; possibly TRBD2 for D (6 bases). The last part of the DNA fits TRBJ2-7 better; the J call may be wrong. CDR1 is MNHEY, CDR2 SMNVEV, per germline (reference sequence). The CDR3 runs 14 residues. CDR3 protein: CASSYSGGNYEQYF. The CDR3 bases are TGTGCCAGCAGTTACTCCGGGGGAAACTACGAGCAGTACTTC.

This sequence joins TRBV11-3 and TRBJ2-7; D might be TRBD2 (7 bases). The CDR3 spans 14 residues. V gave up 5 bases and J gave up 3 bases, with 14 bases separating them. Germline CDR1 SGHNT, CDR2 YENEEA. CDR3 nucleotides: TGTGCCAGCAGCCCCGGCGGGGGCTACTACGAGCAGTACTTC. It specifies CASSPGGGYYEQYF.

The chain recombines TRBV2 with TRBJ1-2; D perhaps matches TRBD1 (6 bases). This CDR3 has 13 residues. The germline V gene has CDR1 SNHLY and CDR2 FYNNEI. V lost 8 bases, J lost 2 bases, and 12 bases lay in between. CDR3 sequence (DNA): TGTGCCAGCGCGCAGGGGCAGAACTATGGCTACACCTTC. As protein: CASAQGQNYGYTF.

The CDR3, as DNA: TGCGCCAGCAGAGGAGCGCAGCCCTACGAGCAGTACTTC. Its translation: CASRGAQPYEQYF. This sequence joins TRBV5-1 and TRBJ2-7, with D unclear. V dropped 5 bases and J dropped 2 bases, with 11 bases sitting between them. This CDR3 region has 13 residues. Germline V gene lookup returns CDR1 SGHRS and CDR2 YFSETQ. Complete variable domain (other parts from reference TRBV5-1 and TRBJ2-7): KAGVTQTPRYLIKTRGQQVTLSCSPISGHRSVSWYQQTPGQGLQFLFEYFSETQRNKGNFPGRFSGRQFSNSRSEMNVSTLELGDSALYLCASRGAQPYEQYFGPGTRLTVT.

The chain uses TRBV15 and TRBJ1-6; D is uncertain. The ends were cut back, 3 bases at V and 7 bases at J, with 10 bases in the middle. CDR1 and CDR2 from the germline V gene are LNHNV and YYDKDF (reference sequence). The CDR3 is 14 amino acids. The CDR3 here is CATSRIDYNSPLHF. The CDR3 nucleotides read TGTGCCACCAGCAGGATAGACTACAATTCACCCCTCCACTTT.